The 8 T cell receptor beta chains given below trace back to one sample, sequenced in a study of OX40 agonist ivuxolimab in advanced cancers. Only in-frame clones appear in the TCRdb table, and some are missing; sequencing was by immunoSEQ multiplex PCR. The profile shows roughly 26,000 clones, 70% to 90% of them singletons. Here the sequenced sample was CD4+ or CD8+ T cells sorted from blood, taken in a trial of the OX40 agonist ivuxolimab. These receptors originate from an adult with an advanced solid tumor such as melanoma, head and neck, liver or kidney cancer.

In DNA, the CDR3 is TGTGCCAGCAATGAAATCTCCTACAATGAGCAGTTCTTC. Encoded protein: CASNEISYNEQFF. This chain links TRBV28 with TRBJ2-1; no definite D call. Per the germline V gene, CDR1 is MDHEN and CDR2 is SYDVKM. Trimming pared 7 bases from V and 0 bases from J, leaving 7 bases between. The CDR3 has 13 amino acids.

The chain carries TRBV5-5 and TRBJ1-1; D uncertain. Trimming took off 2 bases at V and 3 bases at J, with 5 bases between the two ends. Germline-derived CDR1 and CDR2 are SGHKS and YYEKEE (reference sequence). The CDR3 has 12 amino acids. CDR3 bases: TGTGCCAGCAGCTTCGGGGACACTGAAGCTTTCTTT. It translates to CASSFGDTEAFF.

For the CDR3, the DNA is TGTGCCAGCAGCGCGACTAGCGGGAGGAATGAGCAGTTCTTC. Its protein product is CASSATSGRNEQFF. The chain joins TRBV9 to TRBJ2-1, with TRBD2 identical over 13 bases. With V trimmed by 3 bases and J by 7 bases, 1 base remained unmatched. CDR1 SGDLS and CDR2 YYNGEE come from the germline V gene. This CDR3 is 14 amino acids long.

The V call is TRBV28, the J call TRBJ2-7; perhaps TRBD2 as D (6 bases). The CDR3 contains 15 residues. Trimming left V 5 bases short and J 4 bases short, with 18 bases between. CDR1 MDHEN and CDR2 SYDVKM come from the germline V gene. The CDR3, as DNA: TGTGCCAGCAGTCTGACCCGGGACTCTTCATACGAGCAGTACTTC. Its translation: CASSLTRDSSYEQYF. The whole variable domain, filled in from reference TRBV28 and TRBJ2-7, reads DVKVTQSSRYLVKRTGEKVFLECVQDMDHENMFWYRQDPGLGLRLIYFSYDVKMKEKGDIPEGYSVSREKKERFSLILESASTNQTSMYLCASSLTRDSSYEQYFGPGTRLTVT.

The V gene is TRBV27, the J gene TRBJ2-7; 8 bases match TRBD2. This CDR3 region has 13 residues. Trimming removed 6 bases from V and 3 bases from J; junction bases left unmatched: 4. Germline CDR1 and CDR2: MNHEY and SMNVEV (reference sequence). The CDR3 protein is CASRRGVLYEQYF. CDR3 DNA: TGTGCCAGCAGGCGGGGGGTACTCTACGAGCAGTACTTC.

The chain links TRBV11-1 to TRBJ2-3; 11 bases map to TRBD2. V lost 4 bases, J lost 3 bases, and 9 bases stayed unmatched. The CDR3 extends over 17 amino acids. Germline CDR1 and CDR2: SGHAT and FQDESV (reference sequence). CDR3 coding DNA: TGTGCCAGCAGCTCGGGGACTAGCGGTTGGGGTACAGATACGCAGTATTTT. Residues: CASSSGTSGWGTDTQYF.

This clone is a singleton in its sample. The chain carries TRBV10-3 and TRBJ2-7; weak D call: TRBD2 (5 bases). This CDR3 has 13 amino acids. V was pared by 8 bases and J by 0 bases, with 11 bases between. Looked up from germline, CDR1 is ENHRY and CDR2 is SYGVKD. The CDR3 loop is CAIGQGSSYEQYF. Here the CDR3 DNA reads TGTGCCATCGGCCAAGGGAGCTCCTACGAGCAGTACTTC.

The chain recombines TRBV9 with TRBJ2-3; weak D call: TRBD1 (6 bases). V shed 5 bases and J shed 0 bases, with 13 bases lying between them. The germline V gene has CDR1 SGDLS and CDR2 YYNGEE. This CDR3 has 15 amino acids. The CDR3 protein is CASSKGRGSTDTQYF. The CDR3, as DNA: TGTGCCAGCAGTAAAGGCAGGGGTAGCACAGATACGCAGTATTTT. Variable domain in full (rest from reference TRBV9 and TRBJ2-3): DSGVTQTPKHLITATGQRVTLRCSPRSGDLSVYWYQQSLDQGLQFLIQYYNGEERAKGNILERFSAQQFPDLHSELNLSSLELGDSALYFCASSKGRGSTDTQYFGPGTRLTVL.